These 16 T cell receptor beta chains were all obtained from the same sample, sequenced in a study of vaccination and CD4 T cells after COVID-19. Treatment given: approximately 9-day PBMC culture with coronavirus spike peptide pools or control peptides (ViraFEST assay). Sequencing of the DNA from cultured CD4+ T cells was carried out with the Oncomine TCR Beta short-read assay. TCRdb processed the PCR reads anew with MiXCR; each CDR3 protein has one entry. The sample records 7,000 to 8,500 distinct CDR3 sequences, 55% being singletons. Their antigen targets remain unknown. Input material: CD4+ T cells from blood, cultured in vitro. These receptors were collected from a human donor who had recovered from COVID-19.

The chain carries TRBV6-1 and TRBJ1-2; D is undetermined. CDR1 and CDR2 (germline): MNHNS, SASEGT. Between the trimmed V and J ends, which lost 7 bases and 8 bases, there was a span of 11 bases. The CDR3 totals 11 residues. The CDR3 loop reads CASKRTEGYTF. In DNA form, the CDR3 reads TGTGCCAGCAAAAGGACGGAGGGCTACACCTTC.

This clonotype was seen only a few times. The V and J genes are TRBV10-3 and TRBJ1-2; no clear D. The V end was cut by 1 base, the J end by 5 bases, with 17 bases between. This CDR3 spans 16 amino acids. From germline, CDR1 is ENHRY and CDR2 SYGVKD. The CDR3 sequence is CAISEWLGLARYGYTF. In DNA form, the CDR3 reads TGTGCCATCAGTGAGTGGTTGGGATTGGCGCGGTATGGCTACACCTTC.

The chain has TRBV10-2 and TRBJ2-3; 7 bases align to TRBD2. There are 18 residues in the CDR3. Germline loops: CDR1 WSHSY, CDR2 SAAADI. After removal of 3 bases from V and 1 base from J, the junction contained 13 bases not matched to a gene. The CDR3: CASSDPVPQGGGTDTQYF. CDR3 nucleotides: TGCGCCAGCAGTGATCCTGTCCCCCAGGGAGGGGGCACAGATACGCAGTATTTT.

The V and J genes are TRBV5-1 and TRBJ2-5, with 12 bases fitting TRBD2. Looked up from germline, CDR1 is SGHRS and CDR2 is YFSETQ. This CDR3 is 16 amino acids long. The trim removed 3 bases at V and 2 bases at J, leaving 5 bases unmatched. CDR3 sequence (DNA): TGCGCCAGCAGCTCAAATGGACTAGCGGGGCAAGAGACCCAGTACTTC. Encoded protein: CASSSNGLAGQETQYF.

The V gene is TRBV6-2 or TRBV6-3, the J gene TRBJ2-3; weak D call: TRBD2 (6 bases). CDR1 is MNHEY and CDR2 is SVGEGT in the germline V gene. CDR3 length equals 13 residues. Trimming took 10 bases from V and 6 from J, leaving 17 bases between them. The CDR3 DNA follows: TGTGCCACCCGGGACTCAGGAGGGGATACGCAGTATTTT. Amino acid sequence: CATRDSGGDTQYF.

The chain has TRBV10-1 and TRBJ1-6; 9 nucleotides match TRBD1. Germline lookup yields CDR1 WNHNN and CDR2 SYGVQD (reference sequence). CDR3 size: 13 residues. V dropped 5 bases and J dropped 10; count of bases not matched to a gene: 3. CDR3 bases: TGCGCCAGCAGTCAGGACAGGGGATCACCCCTCCACTTT. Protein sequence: CASSQDRGSPLHF.

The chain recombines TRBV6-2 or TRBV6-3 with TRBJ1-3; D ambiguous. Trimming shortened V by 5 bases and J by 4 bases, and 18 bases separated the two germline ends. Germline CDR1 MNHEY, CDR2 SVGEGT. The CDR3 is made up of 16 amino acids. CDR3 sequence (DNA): TGTGCCAGCAGTCCTCTAGGGCCGCAGACCGGAAACACCATATATTTT. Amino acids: CASSPLGPQTGNTIYF.

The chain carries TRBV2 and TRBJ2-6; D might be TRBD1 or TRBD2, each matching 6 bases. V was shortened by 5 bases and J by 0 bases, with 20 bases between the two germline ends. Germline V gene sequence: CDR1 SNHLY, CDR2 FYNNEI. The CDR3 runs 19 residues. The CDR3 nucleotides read TGTGCCAGCAGTAAGGGGGGCAGTGGGTGGCTCTCTGGGGCCAACGTCCTGACTTTC. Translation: CASSKGGSGWLSGANVLTF.

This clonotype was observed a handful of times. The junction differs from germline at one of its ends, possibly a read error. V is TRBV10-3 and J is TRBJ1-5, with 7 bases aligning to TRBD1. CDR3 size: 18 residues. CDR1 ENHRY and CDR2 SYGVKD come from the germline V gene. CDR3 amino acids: CASSYAVTGRVSNQPQHF. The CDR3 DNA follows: TGTGCCAGCAGTTATGCGGTGACAGGGAGGGTAAGCAATCAGCCCCAGCATTTT.

The CDR3 sequence is CATQGVGGEQYF. The DNA of the CDR3 is TGTGCCACCCAGGGAGTAGGGGGCGAGCAGTACTTC. The chain has TRBV18 and TRBJ2-7, with TRBD1 as a possible D gene (6 bases). CDR3 length: 12 amino acids. V lost 10 bases and J lost 6, with 16 bases in between. Germline assignment: CDR1 KGHSH and CDR2 LQKENI.

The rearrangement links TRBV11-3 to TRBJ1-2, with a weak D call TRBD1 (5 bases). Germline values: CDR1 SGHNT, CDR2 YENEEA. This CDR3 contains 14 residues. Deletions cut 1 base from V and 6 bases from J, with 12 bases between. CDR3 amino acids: CASSLVGGLDGYTF. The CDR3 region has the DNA TGTGCCAGCAGCTTAGTTGGGGGTTTGGATGGCTACACCTTC. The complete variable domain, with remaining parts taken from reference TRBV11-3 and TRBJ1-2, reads EAGVVQSPRYKIIEKKQPVAFWCNPISGHNTLYWYLQNLGQGPELLIRYENEEAVDDSQLPKDRFSAERLKGVDSTLKIQPAELGDSAVYLCASSLVGGLDGYTFGSGTRLTVV.

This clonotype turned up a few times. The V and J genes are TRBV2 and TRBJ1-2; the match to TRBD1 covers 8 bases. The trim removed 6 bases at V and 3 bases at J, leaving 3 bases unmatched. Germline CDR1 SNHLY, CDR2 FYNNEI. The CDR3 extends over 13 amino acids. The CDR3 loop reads CASSGQGHYGYTF. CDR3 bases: TGTGCCAGCAGCGGACAGGGCCACTATGGCTACACCTTC.

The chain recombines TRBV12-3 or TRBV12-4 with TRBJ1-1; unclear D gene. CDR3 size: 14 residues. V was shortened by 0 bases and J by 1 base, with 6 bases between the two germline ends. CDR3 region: CASSLARPNTEAFF. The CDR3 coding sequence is TGTGCCAGCAGTTTAGCGCGGCCGAACACTGAAGCTTTCTTT.

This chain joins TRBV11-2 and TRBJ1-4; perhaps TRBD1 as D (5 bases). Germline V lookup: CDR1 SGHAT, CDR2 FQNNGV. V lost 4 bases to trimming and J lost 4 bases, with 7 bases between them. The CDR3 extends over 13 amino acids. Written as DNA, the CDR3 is TGTGCCAGCAGCTGGGGGTATAATGAAAAACTGTTTTTT. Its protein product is CASSWGYNEKLFF.

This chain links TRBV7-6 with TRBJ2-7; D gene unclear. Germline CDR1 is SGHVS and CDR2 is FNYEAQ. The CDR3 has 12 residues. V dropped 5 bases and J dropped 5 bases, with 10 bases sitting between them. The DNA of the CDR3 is TGTGCCAGCAGCCCCGACTGGGACGAGCAGTACTTC. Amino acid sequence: CASSPDWDEQYF.

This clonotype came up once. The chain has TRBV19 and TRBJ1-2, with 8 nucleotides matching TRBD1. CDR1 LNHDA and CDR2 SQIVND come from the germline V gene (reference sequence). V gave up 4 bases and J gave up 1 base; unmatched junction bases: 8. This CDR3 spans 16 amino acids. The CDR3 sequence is CASSSSSGTGNYGYTF. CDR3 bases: TGTGCCAGTAGTAGCTCGTCCGGGACAGGTAACTATGGCTACACCTTC.